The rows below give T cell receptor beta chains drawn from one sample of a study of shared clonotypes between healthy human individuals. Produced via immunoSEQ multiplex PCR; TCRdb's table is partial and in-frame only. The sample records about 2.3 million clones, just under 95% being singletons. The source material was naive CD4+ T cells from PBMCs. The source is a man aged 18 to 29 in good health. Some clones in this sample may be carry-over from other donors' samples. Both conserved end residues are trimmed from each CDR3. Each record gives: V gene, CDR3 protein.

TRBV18,ASSPSGANTEAF
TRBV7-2,ASSFGDQPQH
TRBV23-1,ASSQRGPADEQY
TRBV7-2,ASSPGVVVETQY
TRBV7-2,ASSRSGLNSGNTIY
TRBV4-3,ASSQVPTGGFSGYT
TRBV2,ASQGQQTGNTIY
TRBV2,ASSEGQLNQPQH
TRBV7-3,ASSWDSSYEQY
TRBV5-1,ASSSGTQGRETQY
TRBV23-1,ASSPPGIATGDRLGNQPQH
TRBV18,ASSLSGVGYGYT
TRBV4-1,ASSQGQGGNQPQH
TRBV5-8,ASSPQDNYGYT
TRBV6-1,ASPRGDTQY
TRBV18,ASSPLSGLLDTGELF
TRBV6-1,ASILERGTQY
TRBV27,ASSLSSGVMRPLGYT
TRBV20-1,SAKLGEEQY
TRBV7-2,ASSLQIRNTEAF
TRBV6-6,ASSRGQGRANYGYT
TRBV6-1,ASSLSGNEQF
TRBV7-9,ASSYSGGDTQY
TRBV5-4,ASSFRQGTEQY
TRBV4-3,ASSQDRAGPYEQY
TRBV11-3,ASSLGLYNEQF
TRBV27,ASRGLGGSNYGYT
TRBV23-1,ASSPDDRNHEQY
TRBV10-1,ASSENSKSGQF
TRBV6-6,ASSFSGRNNEQF
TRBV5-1,ASSLAPGENEKLF
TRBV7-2,ASSPLPPVDEQF
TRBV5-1,ASSLQGEGTEAF
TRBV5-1,ASSYLAGDDTGELF
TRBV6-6,AIRRESSYEQY
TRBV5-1,ASSLVGTNTGELF
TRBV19,ASSTRGMPEAF
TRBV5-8,ASSEGTASTDTQY
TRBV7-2,ASSLRGATGNTIY
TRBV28,ASSPKTGMDEQY
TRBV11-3,ASSSGTNTGELF
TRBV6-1,ASKPEQRGNQPQH